The T cell receptor (beta chain) described here comes from a study of metastatic and nonmetastatic thyroid tumors. Study as a whole: Repertoires from blood and tumor or nodule tissue of malignant and benign thyroid patients were compared.

TCRdb re-clonotyped the PCR reads via MiXCR. The sample shows 25,000 to 30,000 clones, roughly 15% of them seen only once. This clone was seen many times. Prior to thyroid surgery, none of the patients had received any treatment. Germline V gene lookup returns CDR1 SNHLY and CDR2 FYNNEI. The CDR3 is 18 amino acids. Trimming removed 3 bases from V and 2 bases from J; junction bases left unmatched: 13. This clonotype was obtained from a male donor with papillary thyroid cancer or a benign thyroid nodule (not recorded which). Some clones in this sample may be carry-over from other donors' samples. The chain carries TRBV2 and TRBJ2-3, with 8 positions matching TRBD1. Sequenced: blood. The CDR3 sequence is CASSDMTGVKPITDTQYF. In nucleotides, the CDR3 is TGTGCCAGCAGTGACATGACAGGGGTGAAACCAATCACAGATACGCAGTATTTT. The whole variable domain, filled in from reference TRBV2 and TRBJ2-3, reads EPEVTQTPSHQVTQMGQEVILRCVPISNHLYFYWYRQILGQKVEFLVSFYNNEISEKSEIFDDQFSVERPDGSNFTLKIRSTKLEDSAMYFCASSDMTGVKPITDTQYFGPGTRLTVL.